These T cell receptor beta chains were read from a single sample in a study of neurological immune-mediated disorders. MiXCR was run by TCRdb on the 5' RACE reads, yielding one entry per CDR3 protein. Among some 10,000 distinct CDR3 sequences listed, over 20% were seen once. Sequenced sample: CD8+ T cells from blood. All receptors come from a woman aged 55-70 years with HTLV-1-associated myelopathy (HAM/TSP). Each CDR3 is given with its conserved first and last residue. The size field is filled for only some rows; it gives once, few, many or a size class.

>TRBV5-6|TRBJ2-1|many
CASSHDRTGNEQFF
>TRBV20-1|TRBJ2-7|many
CSAKTGGEQYF
>TRBV6-1|TRBJ2-1|many
CASRDRVRPPSNEQFF
>TRBV20-1|TRBJ2-5|many
CSASVMVGQETQYF
>TRBV29-1|TRBJ2-3|many
CSVEGGLARGYF
>TRBV11-2|TRBJ1-1|many
CASSLGFSGNTEAFF
>TRBV15|TRBJ1-1|.
CATSRVIGTEAFF
>TRBV11-2|TRBJ1-2|.
CASSSRGGEYGYTF
>TRBV20-1|TRBJ1-2|.
CSARVLLDSYGYTF
>TRBV14|TRBJ2-7|many
CASSPPGAPVYEQYF
>TRBV27|TRBJ1-2|many
CASSLSLGQGAIDGYTF
>TRBV4-1|TRBJ1-1|many
CASSHGQGAYPEAFF
>TRBV20-1|TRBJ2-7|many
CSARGLAESYEQYF
>TRBV7-9|TRBJ2-1|few
CASSSSSYNEQFF
>TRBV27|TRBJ2-2|once
CASSHKWDTGELFF
>TRBV2|TRBJ2-3|many
CASSEVSVGDTQYF
>TRBV27|TRBJ2-1|.
CASSYGGKGQFF
>TRBV20-1|TRBJ2-1|.
CSAGLGGAPEQFF
>TRBV12-3/TRBV12-4|TRBJ1-5|many
CASSLAGTHSNQPQHF
>TRBV9|TRBJ1-6|.
CASSVDPGADSPLHF
>TRBV7-8|TRBJ1-2|many
CASSSERYGYTF
>TRBV6-6|TRBJ1-1|many
CASRVQGPHMNTEAFF
>TRBV6-6|TRBJ2-3|.
CASNLQGPHRYF
>TRBV7-9|TRBJ1-4|many
CASSAGTPREKLFF
>TRBV20-1|TRBJ2-3|many
CSARGAGVSDTQYF
>TRBV7-3|TRBJ2-1|.
CANSLRWSEQFF
>TRBV5-1|TRBJ2-7|.
CASSPGAASSYEQYF
>TRBV5-1|TRBJ2-1|many
CASSFSGTRVYNEQFF
>TRBV19|TRBJ1-2|many
CASTFQGLYGYTF
>TRBV20-1|TRBJ1-2|many
CSAIRETGYTF
>TRBV20-1|TRBJ1-1|many
CSADKVAGTEAFF
>TRBV5-1|TRBJ2-3|few
CASSKWGCIDTQYF
>TRBV20-1|TRBJ1-5|.
CSARRQATANQPQHF
>TRBV20-1|TRBJ2-1|many
CSALRTPSGGVPTYNEQFF
>TRBV7-8|TRBJ1-4|many
CASSLSKIEKLFF
>TRBV7-2|TRBJ2-5|many
CASSLGSRGGLYQETQYF
>TRBV4-2|TRBJ1-2|many
CASSQEAVYGYTF